The clone carrying this TCR beta chain has a count of ten or more. Other autoimmune diseases, uncontrolled infections, pregnancy or lactation led to the exclusion of patients. These data originate in a study of Graves' ophthalmopathy and Graves' hyperthyroidism. Study-level background: The authors collected peripheral blood at initial diagnosis, before any treatment.

Amplified material comprised TCR beta CDR3 regions derived from RNA transcripts. HTBI primers primed a first-round RT-PCR, and a second-round multiplex PCR followed. Each CDR3 protein is one row after TCRdb ran MiXCR on the multiplex PCR reads. The sample has approximately 160,000 distinct CDR3 sequences, roughly two fifths seen once. The CDR3 runs to 18 residues. Germline V lookup: CDR1 MDHEN, CDR2 SYDVKM. V was pared by 6 bases and J by 5 bases, with 28 bases between. The sample taken for sequencing was peripheral blood. The genes are TRBV28 and TRBJ2-5; tentatively, D is TRBD1 (7 bases). The source of this sequence is a man aged 25-40 years with Graves' ophthalmopathy. CDR3 residues: CASSPSRPPRGARETQYF. The CDR3 coding sequence is TGTGCCAGCAGCCCTTCAAGACCCCCCAGGGGGGCCCGGGAGACCCAGTACTTC.